The 29 T cell receptor beta chains below come from one sample, sequenced in a study of control samples from healthy donors and cancer patients. Using immunoSEQ multiplex PCR, the repertoire was profiled, and TCRdb retains in-frame clones only, with some absent. This table holds 130,000 or so clones, 80% to 95% found once. The sample taken for sequencing was blood. The receptors here all came from a man aged 18 to 29 in good health.

V usage is TRBV27 and J usage is TRBJ1-1; the match to TRBD1 covers 9 bases. Germline CDR1 is MNHEY and CDR2 is SMNVEV (reference sequence). The trim removed 7 bases at V and 4 bases at J, leaving 7 bases unmatched. The CDR3 length is 14 residues. CDR3 sequence (DNA): TGTGCCAGCAAGGGACAGGGTGGAATCACTGAAGCTTTCTTT. Protein sequence: CASKGQGGITEAFF.

In its sample, this clone was seen once. The rearrangement uses TRBV10-3 and TRBJ2-5; D not resolved. This CDR3 region has 14 residues. V lost 3 bases to trimming and J lost 2 bases, with 10 bases between them. CDR1 ENHRY and CDR2 SYGVKD come from the germline V gene. CDR3 residues: CAISDGGEQETQYF. CDR3 nucleotide sequence: TGTGCCATCAGTGACGGCGGAGAACAAGAGACCCAGTACTTC.

This clone was seen more than once but under ten times. The rearrangement links TRBV19 to TRBJ2-3, with D possibly matching TRBD2 (6 bases). Trimming shortened V by 6 bases and J by 0 bases, and 13 bases separated the two germline ends. The CDR3 is 15 amino acids. Germline V gene sequence: CDR1 LNHDA, CDR2 SQIVND (reference sequence). The CDR3 region is CASRRYGGSTDTQYF. Here the CDR3 DNA reads TGTGCCAGTAGAAGGTACGGGGGTAGCACAGATACGCAGTATTTT.

The chain links TRBV25-1 to TRBJ1-6; D gene unclear. Per the germline V gene, CDR1 is MGHDK and CDR2 is SYGVNS. The germline V and J ends were trimmed by 5 bases and 8 bases, with 10 bases remaining between them. This CDR3 contains 13 residues. The CDR3 DNA reads as TGTGCCAGCAGTTTGTCTTTGGATTCACCCCTCCACTTT. This gives the protein CASSLSLDSPLHF.

The V gene is TRBV27, the J gene TRBJ2-7; 8 positions agree with TRBD1. Per the germline V gene, CDR1 is MNHEY and CDR2 is SMNVEV (reference sequence). The ends lost 2 bases at V and 12 bases at J; junction bases unmatched: 9. CDR3 length: 13 amino acids. CDR3 nucleotides: TGTGCCAGCAGTTTAGCAGGGGGCGGCCCCTGGTACTTC. This translates into CASSLAGGGPWYF.

CDR3 loop: CASSTDREINYGYTF. As DNA, the CDR3 is TGTGCCAGCAGCACCGACAGGGAAATAAACTATGGCTACACCTTC. The chain combines TRBV13 with TRBJ1-2, with 7 bases matching TRBD1. J gave up 2 bases and V 5 bases, and 8 bases lay outside the gene matches. The CDR3 sequence is 15 residues long. Germline lookup yields CDR1 PRHDT and CDR2 FYEKMQ (reference sequence).

The gene calls are TRBV28 and TRBJ1-6; D unresolved. CDR3 length: 12 residues. V gave up 6 bases and J gave up 7 bases, with 7 bases separating them. CDR1 and CDR2 (germline): MDHEN, SYDVKM. The CDR3 loop reads CASRLENSPLHF. Here the CDR3 DNA reads TGTGCCAGCAGACTAGAGAATTCACCCCTCCACTTT. The variable domain in full, with the rest retrieved from reference TRBV28 and TRBJ1-6, is DVKVTQSSRYLVKRTGEKVFLECVQDMDHENMFWYRQDPGLGLRLIYFSYDVKMKEKGDIPEGYSVSREKKERFSLILESASTNQTSMYLCASRLENSPLHFGNGTRLTVT.

The rearrangement uses TRBV27 and TRBJ1-2, with D uncertain. The CDR3 is 14 residues long. V was shortened by 0 bases and J by 6 bases, with 11 bases between the two germline ends. From germline, CDR1 is MNHEY and CDR2 SMNVEV (reference sequence). CDR3 nucleotide sequence: TGTGCCAGCAGTTTATCGGGAGGTACCCATGGCTACACCTTC. Encoded protein: CASSLSGGTHGYTF.

Here the CDR3 reads CASSFSGDAKNIQYF. CDR3 nucleotides: TGTGCCAGCAGTTTTAGCGGGGATGCCAAAAACATTCAGTACTTC. This chain connects TRBV6-5 to TRBJ2-4; 8 nucleotides align to TRBD2. This CDR3 has 15 amino acids. The V gene end was trimmed by 4 bases and the J gene end by 1 base; junction bases not matched to a gene: 3. Germline CDR1 is MNHEY and CDR2 is SVGAGI.

This clone appeared a single time. The gene calls are TRBV7-2 and TRBJ1-5, with a possible D match to TRBD1 (6 bases). Trimming cost V 4 bases and J 4 bases, with 17 bases left between them. The CDR3 is made up of 16 amino acids. Germline-derived CDR1 and CDR2 are SGHTA and FQGNSA. The DNA for the CDR3 is TGTGCCAGCAGCTCTGGGACAAAAGGCGGGAATCAGCCCCAGCATTTT. It translates to CASSSGTKGGNQPQHF.

The chain couples TRBV4-1 to TRBJ1-2; 12 bases match TRBD1. Unmatched junction bases numbered 11, after V lost 5 bases and J lost 4 bases. This CDR3 spans 17 amino acids. The germline V gene has CDR1 MGHRA and CDR2 YSYEKL. The CDR3 DNA reads TGCGCCAGCAGCACCAACCGGGACAGGGGGCAACCCTATGGCTACACCTTC. The encoded protein is CASSTNRDRGQPYGYTF.

The rearrangement joins TRBV21-1 to TRBJ2-1; TRBD1 reflects the table's D call only, with no check against the DNA. TRBV21-1 is a pseudogene segment. The CDR3 covers 15 residues. This CDR3 is CASSPERDRDNEQFF. In nucleotides, the CDR3 is TGTGCCAGCAGCCCAGAGAGGGACAGGGATAATGAGCAGTTCTTC.

The V and J genes are TRBV29-1 and TRBJ1-1, with 7 positions matching TRBD1. Germline CDR1 reads SQVTM; CDR2 reads ANQGSEA. The ends lost 6 bases at V and 0 bases at J; junction bases unmatched: 4. The CDR3 spans 13 residues. The CDR3 loop is CSVRQGMNTEAFF. The CDR3, as DNA: TGCAGCGTCAGACAGGGAATGAACACTGAAGCTTTCTTT.

V and J are TRBV12-5 and TRBJ2-1; D assignment may be TRBD1 or TRBD2 (5 bases each). CDR1 LGHNT and CDR2 FRNRAP come from the germline V gene. CDR3 length: 16 amino acids. V lost 0 bases and J lost 0, with 9 bases in between. In DNA form, the CDR3 reads TGTGCTAGTGGTTTGGTTTCAGGGAGCTCCTACAATGAGCAGTTCTTC. This sequence encodes CASGLVSGSSYNEQFF.

The chain carries TRBV6-6 and TRBJ2-1; no firm D call. The CDR3 covers 14 residues. Deletions cut 0 bases from V and 0 bases from J, with 3 bases between. CDR1 and CDR2 from the germline V gene are MNHNY and SVGAGI (reference sequence). The CDR3 DNA follows: TGTGCCAGCAGTTACTCCGGCTCCTACAATGAGCAGTTCTTC. Translating gives CASSYSGSYNEQFF.

This chain joins TRBV7-7 and TRBJ2-5; perhaps TRBD1 as D (6 bases). The V end was cut by 5 bases, the J end by 5 bases, with 15 bases between. CDR3 length equals 14 residues. CDR1 and CDR2 from the germline V gene are SSHAT and FNYEAQ (reference sequence). CDR3 loop: CASSLGTMGETQYF. CDR3 bases: TGTGCCAGCAGCCTGGGGACAATGGGGGAGACCCAGTACTTC.

V and J are TRBV6-1 and TRBJ1-2; weak D call: TRBD1 (5 bases). V was shortened by 3 bases and J by 4 bases, with 12 bases between the two germline ends. The CDR3 spans 14 residues. CDR1 is MNHNS, CDR2 SASEGT, per germline. The CDR3 sequence: CASSDLGTAYGYTF. The CDR3 bases are TGTGCCAGCAGTGACCTCGGGACGGCCTATGGCTACACCTTC.

The chain has TRBV4-2 and TRBJ1-6, with D unclear. V was cut by 0 bases and J by 7 bases, with 10 bases left in between. Germline values: CDR1 LGHNA, CDR2 YNFKEQ. The CDR3 totals 15 residues. This CDR3 is CASSQDVGLNSPLHF. CDR3 sequence (DNA): TGTGCCAGCAGCCAAGATGTAGGGCTGAATTCACCCCTCCACTTT.

This chain's CDR3 is CASSEEGEASPLHF. CDR3 sequence (DNA): TGCGCCAGCAGTGAAGAGGGGGAGGCTTCACCCCTCCACTTT. The chain is built from TRBV10-1 and TRBJ1-6; tentative D call: TRBD1 (6 bases). Germline CDR1 WNHNN, CDR2 SYGVQD (reference sequence). The ends were cut back, 3 bases at V and 9 bases at J, with 12 bases in the middle. CDR3 size: 14 residues.

The chain carries TRBV5-1 and TRBJ1-6; D gene uncertain. Looked up from germline, CDR1 is SGHRS and CDR2 is YFSETQ. V lost 0 bases to trimming and J lost 7 bases, with 5 bases between them. The CDR3 runs 13 residues. Here the CDR3 DNA reads TGCGCCAGCAGCTTGGATGGCAATTCACCCCTCCACTTT. This sequence encodes CASSLDGNSPLHF. The whole variable domain, remainder taken from reference TRBV5-1 and TRBJ1-6, is KAGVTQTPRYLIKTRGQQVTLSCSPISGHRSVSWYQQTPGQGLQFLFEYFSETQRNKGNFPGRFSGRQFSNSRSEMNVSTLELGDSALYLCASSLDGNSPLHFGNGTRLTVT.

The chain has TRBV6-5 and TRBJ2-7; the D is unclear. The V end lost 0 bases, the J end lost 2 bases, and 8 bases lay between the germline ends. Germline loops: CDR1 MNHEY, CDR2 SVGAGI. The CDR3 covers 14 residues. CDR3 residues: CASSYSRAAYEQYF. Written as DNA, the CDR3 is TGTGCCAGCAGTTACTCAAGGGCCGCCTACGAGCAGTACTTC.

On this clone: No conserved phenylalanine or tryptophan is present at the end of the CDR3, so a read error is the likely explanation. The DNA is left out, because the CDR3 cannot be placed on it with certainty; the CDR3 is given as TCRdb lists it. The CDR3 loop is CASSTPTNN. The V gene is TRBV7-9, the J gene TRBJ1-2. The CDR3 extends over 9 residues, inclusive of both ends. Germline assignment: CDR1 SEHNR and CDR2 FQNEAQ (reference sequence).

The chain links TRBV7-9 to TRBJ1-4, with 10 bases identical to TRBD1. Trimming at V came to 5 bases and at J to 5 bases, leaving 14 bases not matched to a gene. Germline CDR1 is SEHNR and CDR2 is FQNEAQ (reference sequence). There are 18 residues in the CDR3. The CDR3 DNA follows: TGTGCCAGCAGCGCTAAGACAGGGGGCAAGATCCCCAATGAAAAACTGTTTTTT. This gives the protein CASSAKTGGKIPNEKLFF.

The gene calls are TRBV2 and TRBJ2-5; perhaps TRBD1 as D (5 bases). The length of the CDR3 is 14 residues. Germline values: CDR1 SNHLY, CDR2 FYNNEI. V was pared by 8 bases and J by 0 bases, with 13 bases between. DNA for the CDR3: TGTGCCAGCGTAGGCAGGGTATACCAAGAGACCCAGTACTTC. It is translated as CASVGRVYQETQYF.

The chain links TRBV10-3 to TRBJ2-5, with 7 bases identical to TRBD2. V was clipped by 5 bases and J by 4 bases; unmatched bases: 10. This CDR3 is built from 15 residues. CDR1 is ENHRY, CDR2 SYGVKD, per germline. CDR3 in DNA: TGTGCCATCAGTAATCCCGGGACTACCACAGAGACCCAGTACTTC. It encodes CAISNPGTTTETQYF.

This clone has more than one count but fewer than ten. The chain links TRBV4-1 to TRBJ1-3, with a possible D match to TRBD1 (6 bases). The V gene's germline CDR1 is MGHRA and CDR2 YSYEKL. V was pared by 0 bases and J by 0 bases, with 12 bases between. The CDR3 spans 17 residues. The CDR3 loop is CASSQDRGGYSGNTIYF. CDR3 DNA sequence: TGCGCCAGCAGCCAAGATAGAGGGGGTTACTCTGGAAACACCATATATTTT.

The rearrangement uses TRBV5-4 and TRBJ2-5; 8 nucleotides agree with TRBD2. This CDR3 region has 14 residues. The V gene's germline CDR1 is SGHNT and CDR2 YYREEE (reference sequence). Germline trimming cut 4 bases from V and 1 base from J; bases unmatched to any gene: 3. CDR3 sequence reads: CASSPTSGQETQYF. CDR3 sequence (DNA): TGTGCCAGCAGCCCCACTAGCGGCCAAGAGACCCAGTACTTC.

This clone is medium-sized by share. This rearrangement joins TRBV6-1 to TRBJ2-3; 8 bases agree with TRBD2. Trimming at V came to 1 base and at J to 2 bases, leaving 8 bases not matched to a gene. The CDR3 covers 17 residues. Germline V gives CDR1 MNHNS, CDR2 SASEGT. The CDR3 bases are TGTGCCAGCAGTGAAGGTATTAGCGGGGCTACCACAGATACGCAGTATTTT. Residues: CASSEGISGATTDTQYF.

This clone was detected only once. This sequence joins TRBV10-3 and TRBJ1-5; 8 bases align to TRBD1. Germline assignment: CDR1 ENHRY and CDR2 SYGVKD. J gave up 4 bases and V 3 bases, and 5 bases lay outside the gene matches. The CDR3 covers 15 residues. The CDR3 nucleotides are TGTGCCATCAGTGATTCCAGGGGGCCTAATCAGCCCCAGCATTTT. Protein sequence: CAISDSRGPNQPQHF.